A single sample gave rise to the 10 T cell receptor delta chains below, sequenced in a study of γδ T cells in repeated Plasmodium falciparum infection. TCRdb reanalysed the multiplex PCR reads with CATT. This sample has 45,000 to 60,000 delta-chain clones, with about 2% found just once. Vgamma9/Vdelta2+ and Vdelta2-negative gammadelta T cells were flow-sorted from PBMC for bulk sequencing. Material for sequencing was gamma-delta T cells from blood. Receptor source: a pool of human donors (malaria-infected and uninfected, not separated).

Concerning this clone: This likely reflects a read error, since a far larger clone is one base away. In the same sample, other DNA sequences code for this CDR3. The chain links TRDV1 to TRDJ1; 7 bases are shared with TRDD3. TCRdb lists no J gene, so it was determined here by aligning the DNA to germline. Trimming cost V 3 bases and J 0 bases; bases outside gene matches: 28. Germline V gives CDR1 TSWWSYY, CDR2 QGS. CDR3 length equals 23 residues. CDR3 residues: CALGEIAYARNGGHGVYTDKLIF. CDR3 bases: TGTGCTCTTGGGGAGATAGCGTATGCTAGAAATGGGGGACACGGGGTGTACACCGATAAACTCATCTTT.

This clone was recorded a few times. Translating this DNA gives a protein that differs at residue 4 from the TCRdb one, which belongs to a much larger clone; a read error is likely, and the protein shown is this translation. The chain recombines TRDV3 with TRDJ1; possible D gene TRDD2, 6 bases. Matching the DNA to germline supplied the J gene, which TCRdb does not give. Germline-derived CDR1 and CDR2 are TVYSNPD and GDNSRS (reference sequence). The ends were cut back, 1 base at V and 0 bases at J, with 12 bases in the middle. The CDR3 totals 14 residues. CDR3 sequence: CAFTFPPNTDKLIF. DNA of the CDR3: TGTGCCTTTACCTTCCCCCCTAACACCGATAAACTCATCTTT.

In this sample, this clone is large (0.1 to 1%). Distinct nucleotide sequences in the sample also encode this CDR3. This chain uses TRDV1 with TRDJ2; 7 bases agree with TRDD3. The CDR3 runs to 24 residues. Germline V lookup: CDR1 TSWWSYY, CDR2 QGS. The junction had 34 bases not matched to a gene; V was cut back by 5 bases and J by 4 bases. The CDR3 is CALGKRLAILFKLLGDMSTAQLFF. The DNA of the CDR3 is TGTGCTCTTGGGAAGCGTTTGGCAATACTTTTCAAACTCCTTGGGGATATGTCGACAGCACAACTCTTCTTT.

In its sample, this clone was seen a few times. TCRdb's protein, taken from a much larger clone, differs from this DNA's translation at residue 20, likely owing to a read error; the protein displayed comes from the DNA. V is TRAV38-2/DV8 and J is TRDJ1, with TRDD3 matching 12 bases. In the absence of a J gene in TCRdb, the DNA was matched to germline to assign it here. CDR3 length equals 24 residues. Germline V CDR1 and CDR2: TSESDYY, QEAYKQQN. The CDR3 here is CAYRSFEYFQATYWGIPATNKLIF. In nucleotides, the CDR3 is TGTGCTTATAGGAGCTTCGAATACTTCCAAGCTACGTACTGGGGGATACCGGCCACCAATAAACTCATCTTT.

This clone was seen repeatedly, ten times or more. Germline and junction disagree at one end, which may indicate a read error. This specimen includes other DNA sequences encoding the same CDR3. J is TRDJ3 and V is TRDV1; the match to TRDD3 covers 9 bases. The CDR3 is 25 amino acids. CDR1 and CDR2 from the germline V gene are TSWWSYY and QGS. The chain's CDR3 is CALGELPVRVGDKRVDSWDTRQMFF. For the CDR3, the DNA is TGTGCTCTTGGGGAACTACCCGTACGCGTGGGGGATAAAAGGGTTGATTCCTGGGACACCCGACAGATGTTCTTC.

This clone turned up a few times. It is likely a read error: a sequence one base away is far more abundant. Other DNA sequences in this specimen translate into the identical CDR3. The chain carries TRDV1 and TRDJ1; 7 bases are a match to TRDD3. CDR1 and CDR2 from the germline V gene are TSWWSYY and QGS. This CDR3 contains 20 residues. The CDR3 is CALGEPYLPYWGCYTDKLIF. In DNA, the CDR3 is TGTGCTCTTGGGGAACCCTACTTACCGTACTGGGGATGCTACACCGATAAGCTCATCTTT.

This clone has at least ten counts. TCRdb assigns this DNA the protein of a much larger clone, which departs from its translation at residue 3; this likely reflects a read error, and the protein shown comes from translating the DNA. The gene calls are TRDV3 and TRDJ1; 13 positions agree with TRDD3. No J segment appears in TCRdb, so it was assigned here by matching the sequence to germline. The germline V gene has CDR1 TVYSNPD and CDR2 GDNSRS (reference sequence). This CDR3 has 24 amino acids. After removal of 4 bases from V and 0 bases from J, the junction contained 32 bases not matched to a gene. CDR3 protein: CASVIAPKLSTGGYGPLYTDKLIF. The CDR3 region has the DNA TGTGCCTCTGTCATCGCTCCGAAACTATCTACTGGGGGATACGGGCCTCTCTACACCGATAAACTCATCTTT.

In the case of this clone: The amino acid sequence in TCRdb belongs to a much larger clone and departs from this DNA's translation at residue 10, likely a sequencing read error; the sequence shown is translated from the DNA. The CDR3 spells CAYGGSLPMTMNWGIRRLIF. Written as DNA, the CDR3 is TGTGCTTACGGAGGGAGCCTTCCTATGACCATGAACTGGGGGATACGAAGGCTCATCTTT. For the V gene the call is TRAV38-2/DV8; the J gene has no call; the D call in the table, TRDD3, was not verified against the DNA. In germline, CDR1 is TSESDYY, CDR2 QEAYKQQN. The CDR3 runs 20 residues.

With regard to this clone: This likely traces to a read error, being one base from a far larger clone. At the DNA level, this CDR3 is encoded by other sequences in the same sample as well. The CDR3 sequence: CAFKYWVFFSTDKLIF. The CDR3, as DNA: TGTGCTTTCAAATACTGGGTCTTTTTTTCGACCGATAAACTCATCTTT. The chain combines TRDV3 with TRDJ1; D may be TRDD3 (6 bases). TCRdb supplies no J gene; here it was assigned by aligning the nucleotide sequence to germline. The CDR3 has 16 amino acids. Germline CDR1 reads TVYSNPD; CDR2 reads GDNSRS (reference sequence). Full variable domain (outside the CDR3, taken from reference TRDV3 and TRDJ1): CDKVTQSSPDQTVASGSEVVLLCTYDTVYSNPDLFWYRIRPDYSFQFVFYGDNSRSEGADFTQGRFSVKHILTQKAFHLVISPVRTEDSATYYCAFKYWVFFSTDKLIFGKGTRVTVEP.

This chain links TRDV1 with TRDJ1; 10 nucleotides agree with TRDD3. The J gene, absent from TCRdb, was called here by matching the DNA to germline. This CDR3 contains 21 residues. With 0 bases clipped from V and 7 bases from J, the junction kept 23 bases outside the gene matches. Germline lookup yields CDR1 TSWWSYY and CDR2 QGS. The CDR3 DNA reads as TGTGCTCTTGGGGAACTAGGGACTTCCCCATACTGGGGGATTAAGATCGGTAAACTCATCTTT. Its translation is CALGELGTSPYWGIKIGKLIF.